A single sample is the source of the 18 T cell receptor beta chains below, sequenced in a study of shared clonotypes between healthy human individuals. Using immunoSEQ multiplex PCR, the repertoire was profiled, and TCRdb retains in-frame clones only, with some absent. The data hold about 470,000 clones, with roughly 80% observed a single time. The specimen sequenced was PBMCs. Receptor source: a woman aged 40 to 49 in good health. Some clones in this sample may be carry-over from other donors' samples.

The CDR3 DNA reads TGTGCCAGCAGTCCGGGACAGTTCTCCTACGAGCAGTACTTC. Protein sequence: CASSPGQFSYEQYF. The rearrangement joins TRBV6-5 to TRBJ2-7, with TRBD1 identical over 7 bases. There are 14 residues in the CDR3. V lost 5 bases to trimming and J lost 0 bases; unmatched junction nucleotides: 4. The germline V gene encodes CDR1 MNHEY and CDR2 SVGAGI.

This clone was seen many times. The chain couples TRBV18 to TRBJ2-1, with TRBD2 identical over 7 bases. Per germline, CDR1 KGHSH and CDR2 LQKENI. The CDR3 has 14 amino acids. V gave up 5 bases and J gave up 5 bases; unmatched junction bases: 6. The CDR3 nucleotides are TGTGCCAGCTCATCCCAAGCGGGAAACAATGAGCAGTTCTTC. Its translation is CASSSQAGNNEQFF.

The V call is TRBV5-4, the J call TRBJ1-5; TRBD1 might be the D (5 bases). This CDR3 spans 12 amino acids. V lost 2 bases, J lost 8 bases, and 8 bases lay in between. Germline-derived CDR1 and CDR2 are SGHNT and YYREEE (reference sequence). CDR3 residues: CASSFWGEPQHF. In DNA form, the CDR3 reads TGTGCCAGCAGCTTCTGGGGCGAGCCCCAGCATTTT.

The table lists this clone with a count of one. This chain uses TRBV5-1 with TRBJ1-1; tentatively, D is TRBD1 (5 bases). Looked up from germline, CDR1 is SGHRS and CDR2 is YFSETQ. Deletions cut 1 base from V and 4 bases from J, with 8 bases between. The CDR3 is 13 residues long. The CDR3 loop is CASSLYGGTEAFF. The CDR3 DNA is TGCGCCAGCAGCTTGTACGGGGGCACTGAAGCTTTCTTT.

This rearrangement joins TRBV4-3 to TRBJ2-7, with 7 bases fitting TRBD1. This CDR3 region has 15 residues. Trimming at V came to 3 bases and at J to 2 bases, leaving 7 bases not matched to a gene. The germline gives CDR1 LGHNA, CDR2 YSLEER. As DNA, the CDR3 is TGCGCCAGCAGCCAGGTATTACAGGGGCCCTACGAGCAGTACTTC. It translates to CASSQVLQGPYEQYF.

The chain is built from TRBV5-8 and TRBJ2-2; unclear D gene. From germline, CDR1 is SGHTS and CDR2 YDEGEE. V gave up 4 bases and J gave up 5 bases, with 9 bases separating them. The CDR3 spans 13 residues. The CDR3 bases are TGTGCCAGCAGCCTCCTGGGTACCGGGGAGCTGTTTTTT. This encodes CASSLLGTGELFF.

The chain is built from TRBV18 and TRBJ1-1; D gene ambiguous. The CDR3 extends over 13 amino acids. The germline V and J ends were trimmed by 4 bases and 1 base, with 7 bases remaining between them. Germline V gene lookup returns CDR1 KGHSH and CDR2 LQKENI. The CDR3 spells CASSLQANTEAFF. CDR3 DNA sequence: TGTGCCAGCTCACTTCAAGCGAACACTGAAGCTTTCTTT.

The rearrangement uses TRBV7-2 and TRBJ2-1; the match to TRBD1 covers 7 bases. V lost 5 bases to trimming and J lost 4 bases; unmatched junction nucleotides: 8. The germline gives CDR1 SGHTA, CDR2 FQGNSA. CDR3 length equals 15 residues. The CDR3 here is CASSPPGQSYNEQFF. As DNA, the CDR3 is TGTGCCAGCAGCCCCCCGGGACAGTCGTACAATGAGCAGTTCTTC.

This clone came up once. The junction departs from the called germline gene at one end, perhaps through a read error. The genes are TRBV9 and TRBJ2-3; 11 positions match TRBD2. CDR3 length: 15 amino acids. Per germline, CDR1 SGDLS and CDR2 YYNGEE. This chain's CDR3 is CAGSDSGRGTDTQYF. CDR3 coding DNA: TGTGCCGGCAGCGATAGCGGGAGGGGCACAGATACGCAGTATTTT.

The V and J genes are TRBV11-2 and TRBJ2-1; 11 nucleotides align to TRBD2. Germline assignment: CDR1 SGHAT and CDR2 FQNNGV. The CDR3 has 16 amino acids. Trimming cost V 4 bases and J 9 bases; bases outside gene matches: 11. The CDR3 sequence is CASSYVRLAGSREQFF. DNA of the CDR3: TGTGCCAGCAGCTACGTACGACTAGCGGGGTCTCGTGAGCAGTTCTTC.

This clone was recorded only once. The CDR3 loop is CASSPTRTQYF. CDR3 sequence (DNA): TGTGCCAGCAGTCCCACGAGGACCCAGTACTTC. The chain employs TRBV2 and TRBJ2-5; unclear D gene. The CDR3 runs 11 residues. Between the trimmed V and J ends, which lost 5 bases and 7 bases, there was a span of 8 bases. The germline V gene has CDR1 SNHLY and CDR2 FYNNEI. Combining the CDR3 with reference TRBV2 and TRBJ2-5 gives the whole variable domain EPEVTQTPSHQVTQMGQEVILRCVPISNHLYFYWYRQILGQKVEFLVSFYNNEISEKSEIFDDQFSVERPDGSNFTLKIRSTKLEDSAMYFCASSPTRTQYFGPGTRLLVL.

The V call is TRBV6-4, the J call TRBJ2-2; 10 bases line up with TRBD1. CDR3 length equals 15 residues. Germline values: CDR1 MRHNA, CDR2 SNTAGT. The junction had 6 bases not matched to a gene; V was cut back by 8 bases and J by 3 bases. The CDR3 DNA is TGTGCCAGCGGGGTCGGGACAGGGGACACCGGGGAGCTGTTTTTT. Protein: CASGVGTGDTGELFF.

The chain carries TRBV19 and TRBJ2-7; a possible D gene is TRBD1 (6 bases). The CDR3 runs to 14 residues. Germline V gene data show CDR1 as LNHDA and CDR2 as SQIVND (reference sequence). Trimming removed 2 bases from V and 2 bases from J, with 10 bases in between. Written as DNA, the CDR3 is TGTGCCAGTAGTATAAGCAGGGGTCCCTACGAGCAGTACTTC. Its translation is CASSISRGPYEQYF.

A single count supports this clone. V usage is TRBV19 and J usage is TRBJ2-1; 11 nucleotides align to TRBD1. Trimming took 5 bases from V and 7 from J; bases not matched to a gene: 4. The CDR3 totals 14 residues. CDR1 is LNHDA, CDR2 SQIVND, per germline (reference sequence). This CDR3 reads CASSQDRGRNEQFF. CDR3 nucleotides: TGTGCCAGTAGTCAGGACAGGGGGCGTAATGAGCAGTTCTTC.

CDR3 protein: CASSLAGPNNEQFF. Here the CDR3 DNA reads TGTGCCAGCAGCCTCGCGGGACCAAACAATGAGCAGTTCTTC. The chain couples TRBV7-9 to TRBJ2-1; maybe TRBD2 (6 bases). V lost 5 bases to trimming and J lost 5 bases, with 13 bases between them. The CDR3 is 14 amino acids. The germline V gene has CDR1 SEHNR and CDR2 FQNEAQ (reference sequence).

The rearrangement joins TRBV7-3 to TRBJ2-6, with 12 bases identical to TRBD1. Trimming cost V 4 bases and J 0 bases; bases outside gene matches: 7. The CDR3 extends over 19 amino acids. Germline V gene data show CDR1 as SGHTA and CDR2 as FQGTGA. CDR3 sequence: CASSSTGTGGASGANVLTF. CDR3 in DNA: TGTGCCAGCAGCTCCACCGGGACAGGGGGCGCCTCTGGGGCCAACGTCCTGACTTTC.

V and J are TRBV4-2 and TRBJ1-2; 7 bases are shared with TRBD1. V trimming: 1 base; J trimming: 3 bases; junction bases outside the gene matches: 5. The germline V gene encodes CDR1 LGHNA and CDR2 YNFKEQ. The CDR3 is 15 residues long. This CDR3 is CASSQGFDRDYGYTF. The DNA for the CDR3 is TGTGCCAGCAGCCAAGGGTTCGACAGGGACTATGGCTACACCTTC.

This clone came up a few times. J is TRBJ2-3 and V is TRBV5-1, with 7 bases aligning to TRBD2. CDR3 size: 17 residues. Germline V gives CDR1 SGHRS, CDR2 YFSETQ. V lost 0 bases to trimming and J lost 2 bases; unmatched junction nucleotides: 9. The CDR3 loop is CASSLVGGGPFTDTQYF. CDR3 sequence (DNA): TGCGCCAGCAGCTTGGTCGGGGGAGGGCCCTTCACAGATACGCAGTATTTT.